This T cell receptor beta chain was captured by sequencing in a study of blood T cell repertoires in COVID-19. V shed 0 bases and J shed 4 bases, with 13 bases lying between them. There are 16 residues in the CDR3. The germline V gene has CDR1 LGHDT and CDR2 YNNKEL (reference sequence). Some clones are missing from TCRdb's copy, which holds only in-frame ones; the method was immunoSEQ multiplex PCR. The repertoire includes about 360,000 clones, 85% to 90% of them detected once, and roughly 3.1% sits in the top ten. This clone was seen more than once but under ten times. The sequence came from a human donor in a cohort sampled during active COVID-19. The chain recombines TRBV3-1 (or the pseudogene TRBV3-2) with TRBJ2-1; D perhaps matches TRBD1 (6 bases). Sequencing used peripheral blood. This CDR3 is CASSQEGTRVYNEQFF. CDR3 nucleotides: TGTGCCAGCAGCCAAGAGGGGACAAGGGTTTACAATGAGCAGTTCTTC.